This T cell receptor beta chain was profiled in a study of identical twins. General study findings and limits: With beta out-of-frame sequences, excess sharing by twins was weaker.

With template switching, a universal primer site was added, and the cDNA carried unique molecular identifiers. In TCRdb, the 5' RACE reads were re-called with MiXCR into one record per CDR3 protein. Of over 550,000 distinct CDR3 sequences listed, 7.1% are singletons. This clonotype was detected a few times. No antigen is known for it. In every case, the donor was a healthy Caucasian. These data were also filed under a second study, of yellow fever vaccine responses in identical twins.

The source is a woman under 30 in good health. Sequencing was performed on PBMCs.

In DNA form, the CDR3 reads TGCAGCGCGTCGACTAGCGGGATTGTCTACGAGCAGTACTTC. This translates into CSASTSGIVYEQYF. This sequence joins TRBV29-1 and TRBJ2-7, with TRBD2 identical over 11 bases. The CDR3 extends over 14 amino acids. CDR1 SQVTM and CDR2 ANQGSEA come from the germline V gene. The V gene end was trimmed by 7 bases and the J gene end by 3 bases; junction bases not matched to a gene: 8.